A selection of T cell receptor beta chains follows, all from one sample in a study of T cell repertoires in cytomegalovirus infection. Their antigens are not known. TCRdb reprocessed the reads with MiXCR, giving one entry per CDR3 protein. The sample gives roughly 800,000 distinct CDR3 sequences, approximately 32% of which show up once; over 10% is in the top ten. This material consisted of cultured CD8+ T cells from PBMCs, taken from culture after CMV antigen stimulation. The receptors derive from a human donor in good health (CMV status not recorded). Some clones in this sample may be carry-over from other donors' samples. Each CDR3 is given with its conserved first and last residue. A D gene is named only where the DNA matches it firmly. Size is stated for part of the rows, as once, few or many counts, or as a class when the clone is expanded.

j_call d_call clone_size cdr3_length v_call cdr3_aa cdr3_nt
TRBJ2-3 TRBD2 many 14 TRBV7-2 CASSYLAGGDTQYF TGTGCCAGCAGCTACCTAGCGGGAGGAGATACGCAGTATTTT
TRBJ2-7 - - 13 TRBV5-6 CASRVGQYHEQYF TGTGCCAGCAGGGTTGGACAGTACCACGAGCAGTACTTC
TRBJ2-2 - many 13 TRBV7-2 CASSLEDTGELFF TGTGCCAGCAGCTTAGAGGACACCGGGGAGCTGTTTTTT
TRBJ1-1 - - 17 TRBV4-3 CASSQDSIWEDATEAFF TGCGCCAGCAGCCAAGATTCAATTTGGGAAGACGCCACTGAAGCTTTCTTT
TRBJ2-1 TRBD2 few 14 TRBV4-3 CASSQGLADNEQFF TGCGCCAGCAGCCAAGGACTAGCGGACAATGAGCAGTTCTTC
TRBJ1-3 - few 15 TRBV19 CASSPGAPTGNTIYF TGTGCCAGTAGTCCGGGGGCTCCAACTGGAAACACCATATATTTT
TRBJ1-2 TRBD1 few 15 TRBV27 CASSTRRQGGGGYTF TGTGCCAGCAGTACCAGGAGGCAGGGGGGGGGTGGCTACACCTTC
TRBJ1-1 - few 13 TRBV6-1 CASGIGFDTEAFF TGTGCCAGCGGAATAGGGTTCGACACTGAAGCTTTCTTT
TRBJ2-1 - - 10 TRBV2 CASEYTEQFF TGTGCCAGCGAGTACACTGAGCAGTTCTTC
TRBJ2-2 - few 12 TRBV15 CATSQSGGELFF TGTGCCACCAGTCAGAGTGGCGGGGAGCTGTTTTTT
TRBJ2-2 TRBD2 - 17 TRBV13 CASSQGSAGLNTGELFF TGTGCCAGCAGCCAAGGGTCAGCGGGGCTGAACACCGGGGAGCTGTTTTTT
TRBJ1-3 - once 16 TRBV28 CASMPERRPAGNTIYF TGTGCCAGCATGCCTGAGAGGAGACCTGCTGGAAACACCATATATTTT
TRBJ2-1 TRBD2 few 15 TRBV7-2 CASSFGTSGGHEQFF TGTGCCAGCAGCTTTGGGACTAGCGGGGGGCATGAGCAGTTCTTC
TRBJ1-5 TRBD1 once 16 TRBV2 CASSYPTGERDQPQHF TGTGCCAGCAGTTATCCGACAGGGGAGAGGGATCAGCCCCAGCATTTT
TRBJ2-1 - - 13 TRBV6-1 CASSTNSNNEQFF TGTGCCAGCAGTACCAACTCTAACAATGAGCAGTTCTTC
TRBJ2-1 - many 15 TRBV27 CASSFSGGPHNEQFF TGTGCCAGCAGTTTCTCCGGGGGGCCCCACAATGAGCAGTTCTTC
TRBJ2-1 - - 15 TRBV27 CASSLSRGIYNEQFF TGTGCCAGCAGTTTATCGAGGGGGATTTACAATGAGCAGTTCTTC
TRBJ2-2 TRBD2 - 14 TRBV6-5 CASRERGETGELFF TGTGCCAGCAGGGAGCGGGGAGAGACCGGGGAGCTGTTTTTT
TRBJ2-2 - - 12 TRBV6-2/TRBV6-3 CASSYSGAELFF TGTGCCAGCAGTTACAGCGGTGCGGAGCTGTTTTTT
TRBJ2-1 TRBD2 - 15 TRBV9 CASSVAAGGHNEQFF TGTGCCAGCAGCGTAGCGGCGGGGGGACACAATGAGCAGTTCTTC
TRBJ2-7 - - 15 TRBV13 CASSLVGLRSYEQYF TGTGCCAGCAGCTTAGTGGGGCTCAGATCCTACGAGCAGTACTTC
TRBJ2-5 - - 14 TRBV7-9 CASSFDTYQETQYF TGTGCCAGCAGTTTTGATACGTACCAAGAGACCCAGTACTTC
TRBJ1-3 - few 14 TRBV28 CASSALGSGNTIYF TGTGCCAGCAGTGCCCTCGGGTCCGGAAACACCATATATTTT
TRBJ2-6 - - 10 TRBV28 CASSSGFLTF TGTGCCAGCAGCTCAGGTTTCCTGACTTTC
TRBJ1-1 TRBD1 - 12 TRBV11-2 CASSLQRDRAFF TGTGCCAGCAGCTTACAGCGGGACAGGGCATTCTTT
TRBJ2-5 TRBD1 many 14 TRBV7-8 CASSPGDSQETQYF TGTGCCAGCAGCCCTGGGGACAGCCAAGAGACCCAGTACTTC
TRBJ2-1 - - 16 TRBV4-2 CASSQDLASSYNEQFF TGTGCCAGCAGCCAAGATCTCGCGAGCTCCTACAATGAGCAGTTCTTC
TRBJ2-7 - few 14 TRBV27 CASRSLGGSNEQYF TGTGCCAGCAGGTCTTTGGGGGGATCTAACGAGCAGTACTTC
TRBJ1-2 - few 15 TRBV6-5 CASSRSGGANYGYTF TGTGCCAGCAGTCGCAGTGGGGGGGCAAACTATGGCTACACCTTC
TRBJ1-2 - - 13 TRBV6-1 CAAGPTSVRGYTF TGTGCCGCCGGGCCTACGAGTGTAAGAGGCTACACCTTC
TRBJ2-3 - - 15 TRBV7-6 CASSSLPGAGDTQYF TGTGCCAGCAGCTCCCTGCCGGGGGCCGGAGATACGCAGTATTTT
TRBJ1-2 TRBD1 many 13 TRBV7-9 CASSSGQGLGYTF TGTGCCAGCAGCTCGGGACAGGGACTTGGCTACACCTTC
TRBJ2-3 - many 13 TRBV12-3/TRBV12-4 CASSPVAGDTQYF TGTGCCAGCAGTCCCGTCGCCGGGGATACGCAGTATTTT
TRBJ2-3 - few 14 TRBV6-1 CASSPDSGTDTQYF TGTGCCAGCTCCCCAGATAGTGGTACAGATACGCAGTATTTT
TRBJ2-3 - - 15 TRBV2 CASPLVYTRTDTQYF TGTGCCAGCCCCCTTGTATACACCCGCACAGATACGCAGTATTTT
TRBJ1-3 - few 20 TRBV12-5 CASGLTPTSQYFYSGNTIYF TGTGCTAGTGGTTTGACCCCGACATCTCAGTATTTTTACTCTGGAAACACCATATATTTT
TRBJ2-5 TRBD1 few 17 TRBV6-5 CASSYSAGGIFQETQYF TGTGCCAGCAGTTACTCTGCAGGGGGCATCTTTCAAGAGACCCAGTACTTC
TRBJ2-1 TRBD1 few 15 TRBV27 CASSYRDRGGNEQFF TGTGCCAGCAGTTACCGGGACAGGGGTGGCAATGAGCAGTTCTTC
TRBJ2-1 TRBD2 few 17 TRBV2 CASSERLGGGAGNEQFF TGTGCCAGCAGCGAAAGGCTGGGCGGGGGGGCCGGTAATGAGCAGTTCTTC
TRBJ2-5 - - 12 TRBV11-1 CASSLLAAAQYF TGTGCCAGCAGCTTACTTGCCGCGGCCCAGTACTTC
TRBJ2-7 TRBD1 once 13 TRBV19 CASSPGQPDRQYF TGTGCCAGTAGCCCGGGACAGCCCGACAGGCAGTACTTC
TRBJ1-2 - - 12 TRBV10-3 CAISSRVDGYTF TGTGCCATCAGCTCCAGGGTAGACGGCTACACCTTC
TRBJ2-5 TRBD1 - 13 TRBV12-3/TRBV12-4 CASSQRGPETQYF TGTGCCAGCAGTCAAAGGGGGCCAGAGACCCAGTACTTC
TRBJ2-5 - few 11 TRBV2 CASRFQETQYF TGTGCCAGCAGGTTTCAAGAGACCCAGTACTTC
TRBJ2-3 - many 16 TRBV7-8 CASSPLGRGTTDTQYF TGTGCCAGCAGCCCTCTGGGACGGGGGACCACAGATACGCAGTATTTT
TRBJ2-4 - - 17 TRBV27 CASSSFPEELAKNIQYF TGTGCCAGCAGTTCCTTCCCAGAGGAGTTAGCCAAAAACATTCAGTACTTC
TRBJ2-2 TRBD1 few 17 TRBV13 CASSLVSGGRSTGELFF TGTGCCAGCAGCTTAGTTTCAGGGGGACGTAGCACCGGGGAGCTGTTTTTT